These 21 T cell receptor beta chains were sequenced from one sample in a study of shared T cell receptors in the human thymus. Repertoires were generated with immunoSEQ multiplex PCR, while TCRdb's copy carries only in-frame clones and drops some. The repertoire includes hundreds of thousands of clones, about 89% of them detected once, and 0.009% to 0.0095% sits in the top ten. The sample was also reused in another study, on human thymus T cells.

Material for sequencing was thymocytes. The source is a boy in the first two years of life with a congenital heart defect.

V gene TRBV28 combines with J gene TRBJ2-7; TRBD1 is a possible D gene (6 bases). Trimming took off 5 bases at V and 3 bases at J, with 8 bases between the two ends. The CDR3 consists of 12 residues. Germline V gives CDR1 MDHEN, CDR2 SYDVKM. The chain's CDR3 is CASSHRVYEQYF. The CDR3 DNA follows: TGTGCCAGCAGTCACAGGGTCTACGAGCAGTACTTC.

This clone showed up just a few times. The rearrangement uses TRBV5-1 and TRBJ2-7; 7 bases line up with TRBD2. Germline lookup yields CDR1 SGHRS and CDR2 YFSETQ. The CDR3 extends over 15 amino acids. Trimming removed 0 bases from V and 2 bases from J; junction bases left unmatched: 5. The CDR3 coding sequence is TGCGCCAGCAGCTTGGGTCCTAGCGGCACCTACGAGCAGTACTTC. Its translation: CASSLGPSGTYEQYF.

The rearrangement uses TRBV27 and TRBJ2-7; TRBD1 is a possible D gene (6 bases). The V gene lost 0 bases and the J gene lost 3 bases, with 24 bases spanning the gap. The CDR3 is 19 amino acids. The germline V gene encodes CDR1 MNHEY and CDR2 SMNVEV (reference sequence). In DNA, the CDR3 is TGTGCCAGCAGTTTATCGATCCCTCATGCCGCAGACAGGATCTACGAGCAGTACTTC. It yields the protein CASSLSIPHAADRIYEQYF.

This chain uses TRBV7-6 with TRBJ2-7, with a possible D match to TRBD1 (5 bases). The V gene lost 5 bases and the J gene lost 6 bases, with 14 bases spanning the gap. CDR1 is SGHVS and CDR2 is FNYEAQ in the germline V gene. The CDR3 runs 13 residues. CDR3: CASSSRGPGEQYF. CDR3 DNA: TGTGCCAGCAGCAGTAGGGGTCCGGGCGAGCAGTACTTC.

J is TRBJ2-1 and V is TRBV9, with 11 bases aligning to TRBD1. Germline V lookup: CDR1 SGDLS, CDR2 YYNGEE. V trimming: 3 bases; J trimming: 8 bases; junction bases outside the gene matches: 13. The CDR3 totals 17 residues. The CDR3 nucleotides read TGTGCCAGCAGCGCACACCTCGGGACAGGGGGAAACCATGAGCAGTTCTTC. Protein sequence: CASSAHLGTGGNHEQFF. Full variable domain (missing parts from reference TRBV9 and TRBJ2-1): DSGVTQTPKHLITATGQRVTLRCSPRSGDLSVYWYQQSLDQGLQFLIQYYNGEERAKGNILERFSAQQFPDLHSELNLSSLELGDSALYFCASSAHLGTGGNHEQFFGPGTRLTVL.

The chain recombines TRBV4-2 with TRBJ2-1, with 8 bases aligning to TRBD1. With V trimmed by 0 bases and J by 6 bases, 7 bases remained unmatched. Per germline, CDR1 LGHNA and CDR2 YNFKEQ. The CDR3 extends over 16 amino acids. The chain's CDR3 is CASSQDHRGAINEQFF. CDR3 DNA sequence: TGTGCCAGCAGCCAAGATCACAGGGGGGCTATCAATGAGCAGTTCTTC.

The chain is built from TRBV28 and TRBJ1-6, with D uncertain. V lost 3 bases, J lost 10 bases, and 13 bases lay in between. Germline assignment: CDR1 MDHEN and CDR2 SYDVKM. The CDR3 consists of 14 residues. The CDR3 sequence: CASSFGPQRSPLHF. CDR3 nucleotides: TGTGCCAGCAGTTTCGGGCCCCAGCGGTCACCCCTCCACTTT.

This chain joins TRBV30 and TRBJ2-3, with a possible D match to TRBD2 (6 bases). The length of the CDR3 is 18 residues. Germline values: CDR1 GTSNPN, CDR2 SVGIG (reference sequence). The V gene lost 4 bases and the J gene lost 3 bases, with 26 bases spanning the gap. CDR3 nucleotide sequence: TGTGCCTGGATCGACCCGGAGGGACGGCCCCGCAGGACAGATACGCAGTATTTT. Amino acid sequence: CAWIDPEGRPRRTDTQYF.

The DNA of the CDR3 is TGTGCCAGCAGTTATGGGCAGGGGGCAGATACGCAGTATTTT. Translating gives CASSYGQGADTQYF. The genes are TRBV6-6 and TRBJ2-3; TRBD1 aligns across 7 bases. CDR1 and CDR2 from the germline V gene are MNHNY and SVGAGI (reference sequence). The junction had 4 bases not matched to a gene; V was cut back by 3 bases and J by 4 bases. The length of the CDR3 is 14 residues.

The J gene is TRBJ2-3, the V gene TRBV27; D is unclear. The V end was cut by 2 bases, the J end by 5 bases, with 14 bases between. From germline, CDR1 is MNHEY and CDR2 SMNVEV (reference sequence). CDR3 length: 15 amino acids. CDR3 nucleotides: TGTGCCAGCAGTTTAGTACTTCCAAACGGAGATACGCAGTATTTT. It is translated as CASSLVLPNGDTQYF.

The table lists this clone with a few counts. V and J are TRBV19 and TRBJ2-2; D uncertain. CDR3 size: 11 residues. V was clipped by 3 bases and J by 7 bases, with 3 bases between them. Germline V gene data show CDR1 as LNHDA and CDR2 as SQIVND (reference sequence). The CDR3 DNA reads as TGTGCCAGTAGTATTAACGGGGAGCTGTTTTTT. Translation gives CASSINGELFF.

This clone has a single count. The chain is built from TRBV29-1 and TRBJ2-7; 8 nucleotides agree with TRBD2. Germline V gene data show CDR1 as SQVTM and CDR2 as ANQGSEA. Trimming cost V 4 bases and J 0 bases; bases outside gene matches: 5. The length of the CDR3 is 14 residues. CDR3 nucleotide sequence: TGCAGCGTTGTAACTAGCGGACTCTCCTACGAGCAGTACTTC. Translation gives CSVVTSGLSYEQYF.

The chain is built from TRBV2 and TRBJ2-7; D unclear. In germline, CDR1 is SNHLY, CDR2 FYNNEI. The CDR3 has 14 residues. Trimming removed 4 bases at V and 0 bases at J, with 10 bases between. In DNA form, the CDR3 reads TGTGCCAGCAGTGGCTACCGAAGCTCCTACGAGCAGTACTTC. Translating it yields CASSGYRSSYEQYF. Looking up the rest from reference TRBV2 and TRBJ2-7 gives the full variable domain: EPEVTQTPSHQVTQMGQEVILRCVPISNHLYFYWYRQILGQKVEFLVSFYNNEISEKSEIFDDQFSVERPDGSNFTLKIRSTKLEDSAMYFCASSGYRSSYEQYFGPGTRLTVT.

The chain combines TRBV4-3 with TRBJ1-1, with D possibly matching TRBD1 (5 bases). Germline CDR1 and CDR2: LGHNA and YSLEER. The CDR3 has 15 amino acids. The V end lost 5 bases, the J end lost 1 base, and 14 bases lay between the germline ends. CDR3: CASSKRVDRNTEAFF. DNA for the CDR3: TGCGCCAGCAGCAAAAGGGTCGACAGGAACACTGAAGCTTTCTTT.

This clone appeared once. The rearrangement uses TRBV4-3 and TRBJ2-1; tentative D call: TRBD1 (7 bases). Germline V gene data show CDR1 as LGHNA and CDR2 as YSLEER. Trimming cost V 1 base and J 8 bases, with 12 bases left between them. The CDR3 loop spans 14 amino acids. As DNA, the CDR3 is TGCGCCAGCAGCCAAGTTGGAGGGGGCTATGAGCAGTTCTTC. It specifies CASSQVGGGYEQFF.

The chain combines TRBV28 with TRBJ1-2, with 10 bases aligning to TRBD1. CDR1 MDHEN and CDR2 SYDVKM come from the germline V gene. J was trimmed by 2 bases and V by 6 bases; bases with no gene match: 6. The CDR3 has 15 amino acids. In DNA, the CDR3 is TGTGCCAGCAGATCCCCGGGACAGGGGAACTATGGCTACACCTTC. This gives the protein CASRSPGQGNYGYTF.

The chain joins TRBV2 to TRBJ2-7; D perhaps matches TRBD1 (6 bases). This CDR3 is 14 amino acids long. Germline V lookup: CDR1 SNHLY, CDR2 FYNNEI. The V gene lost 1 base and the J gene lost 9 bases, with 16 bases spanning the gap. The CDR3 region has the DNA TGTGCCAGCAGTGAAGAGCCAGGGGCAAGGGGGCAGTACTTC. The encoded protein is CASSEEPGARGQYF.

This chain links TRBV4-3 with TRBJ1-4; 9 nucleotides align to TRBD1. The CDR3 is made up of 20 amino acids. Germline CDR1 reads LGHNA; CDR2 reads YSLEER. V lost 1 base, J lost 8 bases, and 20 bases stayed unmatched. The chain's CDR3 is CASSQVGGRGQGRPWEKLFF. The CDR3 bases are TGCGCCAGCAGCCAAGTGGGGGGGCGAGGACAGGGGCGCCCGTGGGAAAAACTGTTTTTT.

V usage is TRBV9 and J usage is TRBJ2-7; D possibly corresponds to TRBD2 (5 bases). Looked up from germline, CDR1 is SGDLS and CDR2 is YYNGEE. The CDR3 contains 14 residues. Trimming pared 3 bases from V and 7 bases from J, leaving 17 bases between. CDR3 sequence reads: CASSARDPVGEQYF. Written as DNA, the CDR3 is TGTGCCAGCAGCGCCCGGGATCCGGTGGGGGAGCAGTACTTC.

The chain combines TRBV12-5 with TRBJ2-7; D uncertain. Germline V gene sequence: CDR1 LGHNT, CDR2 FRNRAP. The CDR3 covers 13 residues. The germline V and J ends were trimmed by 4 bases and 2 bases, with 9 bases remaining between them. The chain's CDR3 is CASGSRIPYEQYF. For the CDR3, the DNA is TGTGCTAGTGGTTCCCGTATCCCCTACGAGCAGTACTTC.

The J gene is TRBJ1-5, the V gene TRBV4-3, with TRBD1 matching over 8 bases. The trim removed 3 bases at V and 7 bases at J, leaving 8 bases unmatched. The V gene's germline CDR1 is LGHNA and CDR2 YSLEER. The CDR3 is 15 residues long. DNA of the CDR3: TGCGCCAGCAGCCATCAGACAGGGGATGGGCAGCCCCAGCATTTT. As protein: CASSHQTGDGQPQHF.